The T cell receptor (beta chain) described here comes from a study of PD-1 blockade in classical Hodgkin lymphoma. Broader study findings: Reported findings placed baseline TCR diversity lower in newly diagnosed patients (compared with healthy donors). Diversity similar to that of newly diagnosed patients was seen at baseline in complete responders. The CD4+ diversity rise by C4D1 was clearest in complete responders.

All patients experienced relapse after autologous stem cell transplantation, and brentuximab vedotin exposure was variable. Classification of best responses gave complete response, partial response or progressive disease. The CDR3 sequence is 14 residues long. Germline V gene data show CDR1 as MNHEY and CDR2 as SVGAGI. Trimming removed 6 bases from V and 1 base from J; junction bases left unmatched: 4. TCRdb's copy holds only in-frame clones and misses some; the assay was immunoSEQ multiplex PCR. Counted here are about 17,000 clones, 70% to 80% occurring once; the ten biggest clones make up 4.5% to 5.5%. As regards this clone: Its antigen is unknown.

This clonotype originated in a human donor with classical Hodgkin lymphoma. The sequencing used peripheral blood mononuclear cells (PBMCs), collected at baseline. The gene calls are TRBV6-5 and TRBJ2-7; 9 bases map to TRBD2. The CDR3 region is CASSHLAGSYEQYF. CDR3 sequence (DNA): TGTGCCAGCAGCCACCTAGCGGGGTCCTACGAGCAGTACTTC.